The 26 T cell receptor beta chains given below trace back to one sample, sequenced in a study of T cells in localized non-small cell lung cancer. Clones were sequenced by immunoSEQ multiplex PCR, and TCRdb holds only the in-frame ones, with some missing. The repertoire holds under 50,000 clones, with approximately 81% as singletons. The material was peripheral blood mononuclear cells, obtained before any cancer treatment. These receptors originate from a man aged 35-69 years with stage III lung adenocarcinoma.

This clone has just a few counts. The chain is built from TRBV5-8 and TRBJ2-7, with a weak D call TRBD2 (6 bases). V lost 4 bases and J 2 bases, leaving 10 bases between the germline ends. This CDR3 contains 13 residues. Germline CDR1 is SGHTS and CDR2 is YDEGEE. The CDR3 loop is CASSMGLAYEQYF. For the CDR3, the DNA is TGTGCCAGCAGCATGGGACTGGCCTACGAGCAGTACTTC.

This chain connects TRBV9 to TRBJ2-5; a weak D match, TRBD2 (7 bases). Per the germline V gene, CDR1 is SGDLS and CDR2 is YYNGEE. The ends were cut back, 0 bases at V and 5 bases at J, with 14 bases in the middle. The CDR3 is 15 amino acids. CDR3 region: CASSVGGGGWETQYF. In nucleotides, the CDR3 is TGTGCCAGCAGCGTAGGAGGGGGGGGGTGGGAGACCCAGTACTTC. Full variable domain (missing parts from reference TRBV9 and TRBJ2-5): DSGVTQTPKHLITATGQRVTLRCSPRSGDLSVYWYQQSLDQGLQFLIQYYNGEERAKGNILERFSAQQFPDLHSELNLSSLELGDSALYFCASSVGGGGWETQYFGPGTRLLVL.

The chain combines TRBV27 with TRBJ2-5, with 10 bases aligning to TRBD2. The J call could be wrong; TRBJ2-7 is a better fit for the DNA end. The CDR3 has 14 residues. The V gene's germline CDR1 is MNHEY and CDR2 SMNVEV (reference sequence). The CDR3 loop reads CASSFSSGSYEQYF. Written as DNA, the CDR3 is TGTGCCAGCAGTTTCTCTAGCGGGAGCTACGAGCAGTACTTC.

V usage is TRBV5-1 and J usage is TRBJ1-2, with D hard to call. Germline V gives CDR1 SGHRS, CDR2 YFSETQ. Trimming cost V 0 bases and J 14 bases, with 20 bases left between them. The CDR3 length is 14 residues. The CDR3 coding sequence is TGCGCCAGCAGCTTGGGAGATATAGATCGGGCCTTAACCTTC. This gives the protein CASSLGDIDRALTF.

The CDR3 here is CASSQFRGSYNEQFF. The CDR3 DNA sequence: TGTGCCAGCAGCCAGTTCAGGGGCTCCTACAATGAGCAGTTCTTC. The V and J genes are TRBV14 and TRBJ2-1, with D possibly TRBD1 on 6 matching bases. The CDR3 has 15 amino acids. Trimming pared 3 bases from V and 0 bases from J, leaving 9 bases between. Germline V gives CDR1 SGHDN, CDR2 FVKESK.

The CDR3 nucleotides are TGTGCCAGCAGCCACTCGGCAGGGGGTAATGAGCAGTTCTTC. This encodes CASSHSAGGNEQFF. This sequence joins TRBV11-2 and TRBJ2-1, with 7 positions matching TRBD1. V trimming: 5 bases; J trimming: 7 bases; junction bases outside the gene matches: 8. Germline V CDR1 and CDR2: SGHAT, FQNNGV. The CDR3 has 14 amino acids.

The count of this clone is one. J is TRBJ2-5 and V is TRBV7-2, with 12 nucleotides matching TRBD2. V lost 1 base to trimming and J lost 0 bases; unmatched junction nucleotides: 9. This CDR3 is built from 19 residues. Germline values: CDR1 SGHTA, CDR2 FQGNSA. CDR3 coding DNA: TGTGCCAGCAGCTTAGAGTCTATCACTAGCGGGGGGTACCAAGAGACCCAGTACTTC. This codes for CASSLESITSGGYQETQYF. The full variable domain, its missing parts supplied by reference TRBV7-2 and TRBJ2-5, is GAGVSQSPSNKVTEKGKDVELRCDPISGHTALYWYRQSLGQGLEFLIYFQGNSAPDKSGLPSDRFSAERTGGSVSTLTIQRTQQEDSAVYLCASSLESITSGGYQETQYFGPGTRLLVL.

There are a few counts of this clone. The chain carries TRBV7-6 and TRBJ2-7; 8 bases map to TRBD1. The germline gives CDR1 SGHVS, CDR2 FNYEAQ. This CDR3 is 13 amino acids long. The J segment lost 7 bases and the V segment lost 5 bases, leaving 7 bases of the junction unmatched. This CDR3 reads CASSKDRVREQYF. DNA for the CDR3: TGTGCCAGCAGCAAGGACAGGGTGCGGGAGCAGTACTTC.

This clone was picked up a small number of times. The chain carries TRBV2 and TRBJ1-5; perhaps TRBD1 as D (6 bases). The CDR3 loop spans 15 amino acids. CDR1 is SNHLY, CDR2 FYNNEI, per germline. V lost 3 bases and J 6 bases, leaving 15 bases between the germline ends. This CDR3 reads CASSDPRTVRQPQHF. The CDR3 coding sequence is TGTGCCAGCAGTGACCCCCGGACAGTTCGTCAGCCCCAGCATTTT.

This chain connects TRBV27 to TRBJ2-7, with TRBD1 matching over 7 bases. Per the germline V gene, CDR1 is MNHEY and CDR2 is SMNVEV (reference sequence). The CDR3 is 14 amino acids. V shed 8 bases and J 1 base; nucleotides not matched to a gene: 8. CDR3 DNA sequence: TGTGCCAGCCACGCCCGGGACAGTTCCTACGAGCAGTACTTC. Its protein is CASHARDSSYEQYF.

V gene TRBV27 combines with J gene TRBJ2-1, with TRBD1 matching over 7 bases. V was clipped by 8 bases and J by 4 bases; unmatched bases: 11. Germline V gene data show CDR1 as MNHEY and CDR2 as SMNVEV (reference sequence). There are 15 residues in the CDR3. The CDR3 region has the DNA TGTGCCAGCGATACGAGAGGGGGCTCGTACAATGAGCAGTTCTTC. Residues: CASDTRGGSYNEQFF.

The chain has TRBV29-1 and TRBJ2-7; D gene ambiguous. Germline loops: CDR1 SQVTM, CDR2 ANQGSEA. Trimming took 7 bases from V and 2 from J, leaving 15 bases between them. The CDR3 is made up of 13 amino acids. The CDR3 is CSALIRSTYEQYF. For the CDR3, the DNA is TGCAGCGCGTTGATTCGCAGTACCTACGAGCAGTACTTC.

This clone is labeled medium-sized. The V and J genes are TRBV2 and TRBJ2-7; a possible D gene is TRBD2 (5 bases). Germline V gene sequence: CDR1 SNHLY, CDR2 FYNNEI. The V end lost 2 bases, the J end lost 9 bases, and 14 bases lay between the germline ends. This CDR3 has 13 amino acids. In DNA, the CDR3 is TGTGCCAGCAGTGAAACCTCCAACGGGGTGCAGTACTTC. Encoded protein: CASSETSNGVQYF.

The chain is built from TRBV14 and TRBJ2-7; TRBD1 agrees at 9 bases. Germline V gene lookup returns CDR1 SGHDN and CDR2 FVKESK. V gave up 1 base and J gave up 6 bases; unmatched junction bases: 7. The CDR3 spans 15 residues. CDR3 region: CASSQVLDRGSEQYF. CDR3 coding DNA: TGTGCCAGCAGCCAAGTATTGGACAGGGGTTCCGAGCAGTACTTC.

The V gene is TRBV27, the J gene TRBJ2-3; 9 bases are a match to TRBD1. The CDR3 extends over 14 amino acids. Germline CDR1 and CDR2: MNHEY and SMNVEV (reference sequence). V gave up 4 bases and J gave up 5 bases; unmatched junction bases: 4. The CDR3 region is CASSSWDREDTQYF. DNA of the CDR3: TGTGCCAGCAGTTCGTGGGACAGGGAAGATACGCAGTATTTT.

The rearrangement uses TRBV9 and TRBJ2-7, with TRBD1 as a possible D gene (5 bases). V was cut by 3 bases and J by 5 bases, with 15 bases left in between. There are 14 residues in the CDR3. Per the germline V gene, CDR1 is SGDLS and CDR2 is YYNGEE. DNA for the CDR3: TGTGCCAGCAGCGAGGGGATAGGGTGGGACGAGCAGTACTTC. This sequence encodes CASSEGIGWDEQYF.

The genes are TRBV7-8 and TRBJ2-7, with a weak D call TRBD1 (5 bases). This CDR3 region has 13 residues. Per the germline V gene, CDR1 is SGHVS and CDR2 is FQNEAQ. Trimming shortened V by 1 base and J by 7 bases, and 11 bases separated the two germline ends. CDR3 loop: CASSLGGLGEQYF. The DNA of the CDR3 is TGTGCCAGCAGCTTAGGGGGCTTGGGGGAGCAGTACTTC.

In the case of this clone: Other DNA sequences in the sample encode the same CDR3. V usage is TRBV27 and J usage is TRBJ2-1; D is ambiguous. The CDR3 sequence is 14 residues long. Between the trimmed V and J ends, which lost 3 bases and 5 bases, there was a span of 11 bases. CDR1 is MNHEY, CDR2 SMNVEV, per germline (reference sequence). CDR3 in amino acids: CASSLSGFNNEQFF. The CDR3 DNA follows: TGTGCCAGCAGTTTGTCAGGTTTCAACAATGAGCAGTTCTTC.

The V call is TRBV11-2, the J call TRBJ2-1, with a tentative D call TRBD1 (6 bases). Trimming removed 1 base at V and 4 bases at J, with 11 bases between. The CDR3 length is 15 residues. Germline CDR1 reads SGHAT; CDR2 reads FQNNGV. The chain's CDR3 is CASSLAGARYNEQFF. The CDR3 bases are TGTGCCAGCAGCTTAGCAGGGGCGAGATACAATGAGCAGTTCTTC.

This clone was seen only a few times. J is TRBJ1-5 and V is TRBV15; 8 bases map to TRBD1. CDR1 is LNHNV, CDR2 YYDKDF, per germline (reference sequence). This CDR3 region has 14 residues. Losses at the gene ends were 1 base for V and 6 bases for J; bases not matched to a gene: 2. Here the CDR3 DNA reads TGTGCCACCAGCAGAGCAGACAGGGGTCAGCCCCAGCATTTT. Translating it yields CATSRADRGQPQHF. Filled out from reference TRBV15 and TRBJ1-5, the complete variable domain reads DAMVIQNPRYQVTQFGKPVTLSCSQTLNHNVMYWYQQKSSQAPKLLFHYYDKDFNNEADTPDNFQSRRPNTSFCFLDIRSPGLGDTAMYLCATSRADRGQPQHFGDGTRLSIL.

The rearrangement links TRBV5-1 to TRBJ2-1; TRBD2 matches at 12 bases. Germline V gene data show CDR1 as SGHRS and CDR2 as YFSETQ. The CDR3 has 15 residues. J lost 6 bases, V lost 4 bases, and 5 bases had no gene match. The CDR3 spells CASSQLAGGLNEQFF. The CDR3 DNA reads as TGCGCCAGCAGCCAACTAGCGGGGGGACTCAATGAGCAGTTCTTC.

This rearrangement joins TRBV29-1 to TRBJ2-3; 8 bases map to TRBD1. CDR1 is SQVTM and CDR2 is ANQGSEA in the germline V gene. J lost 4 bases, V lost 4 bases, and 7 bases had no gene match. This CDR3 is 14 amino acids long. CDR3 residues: CSVGVSGGPDTQYF. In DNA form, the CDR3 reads TGCAGCGTTGGGGTTTCAGGGGGCCCAGATACGCAGTATTTT.

CDR3 amino acids: CASRNRVGYRMFF. The CDR3 DNA follows: TGTGCCAGCAGAAACCGGGTGGGATATAGAATGTTTTTT. V and J are TRBV6-5 and TRBJ1-4; D is unresolved. The CDR3 spans 13 residues. Trimming stripped 6 bases from V and 15 bases from J, with 20 bases between. Per the germline V gene, CDR1 is MNHEY and CDR2 is SVGAGI.

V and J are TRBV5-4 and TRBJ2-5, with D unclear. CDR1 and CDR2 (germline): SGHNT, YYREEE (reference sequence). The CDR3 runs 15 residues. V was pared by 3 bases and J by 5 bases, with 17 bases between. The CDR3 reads CASSSPGLSDETQYF. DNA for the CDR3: TGTGCCAGCAGCTCCCCCGGCCTGTCGGATGAGACCCAGTACTTC.

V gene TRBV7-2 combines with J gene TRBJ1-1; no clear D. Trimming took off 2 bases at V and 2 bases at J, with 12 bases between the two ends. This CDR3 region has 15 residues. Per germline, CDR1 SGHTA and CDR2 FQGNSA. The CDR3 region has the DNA TGTGCCAGCAGCTTAAATAGAGGCAGTAACACTGAAGCTTTCTTT. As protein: CASSLNRGSNTEAFF.

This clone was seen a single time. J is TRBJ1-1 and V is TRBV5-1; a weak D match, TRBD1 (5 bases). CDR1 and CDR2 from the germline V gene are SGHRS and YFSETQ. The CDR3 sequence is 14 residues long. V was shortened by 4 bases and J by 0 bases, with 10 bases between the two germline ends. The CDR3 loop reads CASSQDIMNTEAFF. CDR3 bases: TGCGCCAGCAGCCAGGACATTATGAACACTGAAGCTTTCTTT.